The rows below give T cell receptor beta chains drawn from one sample of a study of T cell responses to AZD1222 COVID-19 vaccine. This table comes from immunoSEQ multiplex PCR, and its TCRdb copy is limited to in-frame clones, with some not included. This sample carries about 130,000 clones, roughly 93% of them seen once, and the ten largest clones take roughly 1%. Material: peripheral blood, obtained on day 0 of AZD1222 vaccination. The source is an adult in good health. The CDR3 runs from the conserved cysteine through the conserved F or W. The D gene is left open where the match is weak. Where a row states a size, it is once, few, many or the class of an expanded clone; other rows omit it.

. TRBJ2-1 TRBD2 TRBV5-1 TGCGCCAGCAGCGCGGGGGTTGATGGTCAGCAGTTCTTC CASSAGVDGQQFF
. TRBJ2-6 . TRBV11-2 TGTGCCAGCAGCTTAGAAATGGGGGCGTTCTCTGGGGCCAACGTCCTGACTTTC CASSLEMGAFSGANVLTF
. TRBJ1-5 TRBD1 TRBV4-1 TGCGCCAGCAGCCAATCGGGACAGTATAGCAATCAGCCCCAGCATTTT CASSQSGQYSNQPQHF
. TRBJ1-6 . TRBV7-2 TGTGCCAGCAGCCCGGCCGTGTCCTATAATTCACCCCTCCACTTT CASSPAVSYNSPLHF
. TRBJ1-6 . TRBV20-1 TGCAGTGCTAGTCTCACGGCGAGTTCTCTGTCACCCCTCCACTTT CSASLTASSLSPLHF
. TRBJ1-1 . TRBV12-3/TRBV12-4 TGTGCCAGCAGTTTATCCAGCAACACTGAAGCTTTCTTT CASSLSSNTEAFF
. TRBJ1-4 . TRBV12-3/TRBV12-4 TGTGCCAGCCAGGGTTTCGAAAAACTGTTTTTT CASQGFEKLFF
. TRBJ1-1 . TRBV5-6 TGTGCCAGCAGCTTTGGAGGGTCGCTGAACACTGAAGCTTTCTTT CASSFGGSLNTEAFF
. TRBJ1-5 . TRBV6-5 TGTGCCAGCAGGGTAGGAAGCAATCAGCCCCAGCATTTT CASRVGSNQPQHF
few TRBJ2-7 . TRBV7-8 TGTGCCAGCAGCTTAGCGGTCAGCTCCTACGAGCAGTACTTC CASSLAVSSYEQYF
. TRBJ2-5 . TRBV10-3 TGTGCCATCAGCCTCCGGGACGGCAACCAAGAGACCCAGTACTTC CAISLRDGNQETQYF
. TRBJ1-3 TRBD1 TRBV5-4 TGTGCCAGCAGCCCGGGACAGACCAATGGAAACACCATATATTTT CASSPGQTNGNTIYF
. TRBJ1-1 . TRBV11-2 TGTGCCAGCAGCTTAGGGGGGGGCAGAGCTTTCTTT CASSLGGGRAFF
. TRBJ1-1 . TRBV29-1 TGCAGCGTTGAGCCCCGACCCGAGTCCACTGAAGCTTTCTTT CSVEPRPESTEAFF
. TRBJ1-5 TRBD1 TRBV19 TGTGCCAGTAGTATAGCGGCAGGGGGAGGCAATCAGCCCCAGCATTTT CASSIAAGGGNQPQHF
. TRBJ1-1 . TRBV10-2 TGCGCCAGCAGTCCCGGACGGATGAACACTGAAGCTTTCTTT CASSPGRMNTEAFF
. TRBJ2-6 TRBD2 TRBV5-4 TGTGCCAGCAGCTTGGACACTAGCGGGGGATCCTCTGGGGCCAACGTCCTGACTTTC CASSLDTSGGSSGANVLTF